The sequence of this TCR beta chain was determined in a study of T-cell memory formation after mild COVID-19. Study summary: TCR clusters mostly belonged to single donors.

One entry per CDR3 protein, called by TCRdb with MiXCR from the 5' RACE reads. The sample contains 180,000 or so distinct CDR3 sequences, roughly 16% of which appear only once. Study-wide results and limits: CD4/CD8 balance held among clones contracting day 15 to 85, and later expanders leaned CD4+.

Germline CDR1 is DFQATT and CDR2 is SNEGSKA (reference sequence). There are 14 residues in the CDR3. Trimming took 1 base from V and 0 from J, leaving 7 bases between them. In regard to this clonotype: Its target is not known.

This TCR came from an adult woman who had mild COVID-19 (a few samples of this study predate the infection). Cell type and time point are not known. The chain joins TRBV20-1 to TRBJ2-1; D gene unclear. Specimen: PBMCs or a T cell subset sorted from them (not recorded which). CDR3 sequence reads: CSARVGVSYNEQFF. For the CDR3, the DNA is TGCAGTGCTAGAGTTGGTGTCTCCTACAATGAGCAGTTCTTC.